These 7 T cell receptor beta chains originate from one sample sequenced in a study of Graves' ophthalmopathy and Graves' hyperthyroidism. As the template, RNA transcripts were used to amplify TCR beta CDR3 regions. HTBI primers primed a first-round RT-PCR, and a second-round multiplex PCR followed. Each CDR3 protein is one row after TCRdb ran MiXCR on the multiplex PCR reads. In the table there are more than 1,000,000 distinct CDR3 sequences, roughly two fifths of which are singletons. Sequencing was performed on peripheral blood or thyroid tissue (not recorded which). The receptors were gathered from an adult man with Graves' hyperthyroidism.

This clonotype was seen repeatedly, ten times or more. The chain carries TRBV20-1 and TRBJ2-5; no firm D call. This CDR3 has 13 residues. Trimming took 3 bases from V and 7 from J, leaving 15 bases between them. Germline V gene data show CDR1 as DFQATT and CDR2 as SNEGSKA (reference sequence). The CDR3 region is CSASEDASSTQYF. The CDR3 DNA is TGCAGTGCTAGTGAAGACGCGTCGTCGACCCAGTACTTC.

The V and J genes are TRBV2 and TRBJ1-3; D unclear. The CDR3 consists of 15 residues. V was cut by 1 base and J by 4 bases, with 11 bases left in between. Germline V CDR1 and CDR2: SNHLY, FYNNEI. The CDR3 bases are TGTGCCAGCAGTGAAGACCGATTCCTAGGAAACACCATATATTTT. Protein: CASSEDRFLGNTIYF.

This sequence joins TRBV12-3 or TRBV12-4 and TRBJ2-7; a possible D gene is TRBD2 (6 bases). Trimming shortened V by 6 bases and J by 3 bases, and 18 bases separated the two germline ends. The CDR3 runs 15 residues. The DNA for the CDR3 is TGTGCCAGCAGGGGCGGGGTAGGCGGAAACTACGAGCAGTACTTC. It translates to CASRGGVGGNYEQYF.

This clonotype was seen many times. The chain has TRBV10-3 and TRBJ1-5; D is unresolved. The CDR3 spans 15 residues. CDR1 ENHRY and CDR2 SYGVKD come from the germline V gene. Trimming left V 3 bases short and J 2 bases short, with 11 bases between. Written as DNA, the CDR3 is TGTGCCATCAGTGATATTAGGGAAGGCAATCAGCCCCAGCATTTT. It yields the protein CAISDIREGNQPQHF.

V is TRBV20-1 and J is TRBJ2-2; perhaps TRBD1 as D (5 bases). The germline gives CDR1 DFQATT, CDR2 SNEGSKA (reference sequence). V was trimmed by 5 bases and J by 0 bases, leaving 19 bases between them. CDR3 length equals 17 residues. The CDR3 protein is CSALGQGRTSNTGELFF. CDR3 in DNA: TGCAGTGCTTTGGGGCAGGGAAGAACATCGAACACCGGGGAGCTGTTTTTT.

The gene calls are TRBV7-2 and TRBJ2-7; 10 bases are a match to TRBD1. Trimming removed 5 bases from V and 4 bases from J; junction bases left unmatched: 8. Germline lookup yields CDR1 SGHTA and CDR2 FQGNSA. This CDR3 spans 15 amino acids. Here the CDR3 DNA reads TGTGCCAGCAGCACCCAGACAGGGGGCTTTTACGAGCAGTACTTC. Its protein product is CASSTQTGGFYEQYF.

This clonotype appeared many times. The V gene is TRBV20-1, the J gene TRBJ1-6, with D tentatively TRBD1 (6 bases). Germline CDR1 and CDR2: DFQATT and SNEGSKA (reference sequence). The CDR3 runs 13 residues. V lost 3 bases, J lost 6 bases, and 9 bases lay in between. The CDR3 DNA sequence: TGCAGTGCTAGTCAGGGGACTAATTCACCCCTCCACTTT. Translated: CSASQGTNSPLHF.